The clone carrying this T cell receptor beta chain was observed a handful of times. Its matching antigen is unknown. TCRdb reprocessed the 5' RACE reads with MiXCR, giving one entry per CDR3 protein. The sample lists some 120,000 distinct CDR3 sequences, about 17% seen once, with approximately 5.2% in the top ten. From germline, CDR1 is LGHDT and CDR2 YNNKEL (reference sequence). Trimming removed 1 base at V and 6 bases at J, with 12 bases between. The CDR3 length is 15 residues. The data originate from a study of T-cell memory formation after mild COVID-19. Study-level points and caveats: Clones contracting day 15 to 85 were balanced CD4/CD8; later expanders leaned CD4+.

The chain combines TRBV3-1 with TRBJ2-2; D uncertain. The clonotype was recovered from a man aged 18 to 29 who had mild COVID-19 (a few samples of this study predate the infection). Cell type and time point are not known. Sequenced material: PBMCs or a T cell subset sorted from them (not recorded which). CDR3 sequence: CASSQVPGSAGELFF. The CDR3 DNA reads TGTGCCAGCAGCCAAGTCCCCGGAAGCGCCGGGGAGCTGTTTTTT.